These 22 T cell receptor beta chains were sequenced from one sample in a study of OX40 agonist ivuxolimab in advanced cancers. The data were produced by immunoSEQ multiplex PCR, yet TCRdb's version contains in-frame clones alone and is incomplete. The data show tens of thousands of clones, approximately 91% seen once. The sequencing used CD4+ or CD8+ T cells sorted from blood, collected in a trial of the OX40 agonist ivuxolimab. The receptors derive from an adult with an advanced solid tumor such as melanoma, head and neck, liver or kidney cancer.

This clone was counted a single time. The CDR3 nucleotides are TGTGCCAGCAGTGTATGGACAGACGGCCCGGCGTCCTACGAGCAGTACTTC. The encoded protein is CASSVWTDGPASYEQYF. This sequence joins TRBV6-1 and TRBJ2-7; maybe TRBD1 (6 bases). The germline V gene encodes CDR1 MNHNS and CDR2 SASEGT. The CDR3 totals 17 residues. With 4 bases removed from V and 1 base from J, the gap between germline ends came to 20 bases.

This chain connects TRBV13 to TRBJ2-2; 10 bases align to TRBD1. The CDR3 is 16 amino acids. From germline, CDR1 is PRHDT and CDR2 FYEKMQ (reference sequence). Losses at the gene ends were 4 bases for V and 5 bases for J; bases not matched to a gene: 7. The DNA of the CDR3 is TGTGCCAGCAGCTCCCGGGACAGGGGTGGGACCGGGGAGCTGTTTTTT. Amino acids: CASSSRDRGGTGELFF. Supplemented by reference TRBV13 and TRBJ2-2, the full variable domain reads AAGVIQSPRHLIKEKRETATLKCYPIPRHDTVYWYQQGPGQDPQFLISFYEKMQSDKGSIPDRFSAQQFSDYHSELNMSSLELGDSALYFCASSSRDRGGTGELFFGEGSRLTVL.

The genes are TRBV11-2 and TRBJ2-1; TRBD2 aligns across 9 bases. The CDR3 covers 20 residues. Germline values: CDR1 SGHAT, CDR2 FQNNGV. With 0 bases clipped from V and 9 bases from J, the junction kept 21 bases outside the gene matches. The CDR3 sequence is CASSLDPFGLLSGGKFEQFF. CDR3 sequence (DNA): TGTGCCAGCAGCTTAGACCCCTTTGGCCTGCTTAGCGGGGGTAAGTTTGAGCAGTTCTTC.

The chain carries TRBV7-9 and TRBJ2-7; 7 positions agree with TRBD2. The ends lost 3 bases at V and 0 bases at J; junction bases unmatched: 2. This CDR3 contains 14 residues. CDR1 is SEHNR, CDR2 FQNEAQ, per germline (reference sequence). CDR3 sequence (DNA): TGTGCCAGCAGCTTGGGAGGGGACTCCTACGAGCAGTACTTC. This gives the protein CASSLGGDSYEQYF.

This clone was detected a few times. The chain combines TRBV7-9 with TRBJ2-1; 13 bases fit TRBD2. From germline, CDR1 is SEHNR and CDR2 FQNEAQ (reference sequence). V gave up 3 bases and J gave up 8 bases; unmatched junction bases: 10. The CDR3 length is 17 residues. The CDR3 spells CASSFTSRTSGGYEQFF. CDR3 DNA sequence: TGTGCCAGCAGCTTTACCTCCCGGACTAGCGGGGGCTATGAGCAGTTCTTC.

The CDR3 is CASIGGQSSYNSPLHF. The CDR3, as DNA: TGTGCCAGCATCGGAGGACAGAGCTCCTATAATTCACCCCTCCACTTT. This rearrangement joins TRBV2 to TRBJ1-6; possibly TRBD1 for D (6 bases). The germline V and J ends were trimmed by 7 bases and 0 bases, with 13 bases remaining between them. CDR1 SNHLY and CDR2 FYNNEI come from the germline V gene. CDR3 length: 16 residues.

The V call is TRBV6-1, the J call TRBJ2-7; D not resolved. The V and J ends lost 5 bases and 0 bases respectively, with 8 bases between them. Looked up from germline, CDR1 is MNHNS and CDR2 is SASEGT. The CDR3 is made up of 13 amino acids. DNA of the CDR3: TGTGCCAGCAGTCGGGCCTTCTCCTACGAGCAGTACTTC. Protein sequence: CASSRAFSYEQYF.

The chain links TRBV5-5 to TRBJ1-6, with TRBD1 identical over 8 bases. J lost 8 bases, V lost 6 bases, and 7 bases had no gene match. The CDR3 consists of 14 residues. The germline V gene encodes CDR1 SGHKS and CDR2 YYEKEE (reference sequence). CDR3 residues: CASTLGQGYSPLHF. As DNA, the CDR3 is TGTGCCAGCACCCTTGGACAGGGTTATTCACCCCTCCACTTT.

The chain is built from TRBV28 and TRBJ1-4; unclear D gene. The CDR3 extends over 16 amino acids. V was trimmed by 3 bases and J by 8 bases, leaving 19 bases between them. The germline CDR1 and CDR2 sequences are MDHEN and SYDVKM. The CDR3 is CASSFSEALREEKLFF. DNA of the CDR3: TGTGCCAGCAGTTTTTCAGAGGCCTTAAGGGAAGAAAAACTGTTTTTT.

This chain uses TRBV9 with TRBJ2-1, with 7 bases lining up with TRBD2. This CDR3 spans 16 amino acids. Germline-derived CDR1 and CDR2 are SGDLS and YYNGEE. Germline trimming cut 0 bases from V and 7 bases from J; bases unmatched to any gene: 10. This chain's CDR3 is CASSVEGGGIRNEQFF. The CDR3 region has the DNA TGTGCCAGCAGCGTAGAGGGCGGGGGTATCAGGAATGAGCAGTTCTTC.

V gene TRBV9 combines with J gene TRBJ1-4; TRBD1 matches 7 bases. The V and J ends lost 4 bases and 6 bases, in that order; junction bases with no gene match: 18. Per the germline V gene, CDR1 is SGDLS and CDR2 is YYNGEE. The CDR3 is made up of 18 amino acids. The CDR3 bases are TGTGCCAGCAGCCCGGGGATTTCGACAGGGAGCTTTTATGAAAAACTGTTTTTT. This translates into CASSPGISTGSFYEKLFF.

The chain combines TRBV19 with TRBJ2-7; D not resolved. The CDR3 is made up of 12 amino acids. CDR1 and CDR2 from the germline V gene are LNHDA and SQIVND (reference sequence). The ends were cut back, 6 bases at V and 3 bases at J, with 9 bases in the middle. The CDR3, as DNA: TGTGCCAGTAGCCAGGACGACTACGAGCAGTACTTC. Translated: CASSQDDYEQYF.

The rearrangement uses TRBV7-9 and TRBJ1-2; D perhaps matches TRBD1 (6 bases). The CDR3 runs to 14 residues. Between the trimmed V and J ends, which lost 4 bases and 0 bases, there was a span of 9 bases. In germline, CDR1 is SEHNR, CDR2 FQNEAQ (reference sequence). CDR3 residues: CASSSGTTNYGYTF. The CDR3 nucleotides read TGTGCCAGCAGCTCCGGGACAACTAACTATGGCTACACCTTC. The complete variable domain, with remaining parts taken from reference TRBV7-9 and TRBJ1-2, reads DTGVSQNPRHKITKRGQNVTFRCDPISEHNRLYWYRQTLGQGPEFLTYFQNEAQLEKSRLLSDRFSAERPKGSFSTLEIQRTEQGDSAMYLCASSSGTTNYGYTFGSGTRLTVV.

Only a few counts were recorded for this clone. The rearrangement uses TRBV9 and TRBJ1-1; no firm D call. Germline V lookup: CDR1 SGDLS, CDR2 YYNGEE. Trimming shortened V by 0 bases and J by 1 base, and 7 bases separated the two germline ends. The CDR3 runs 14 residues. The DNA of the CDR3 is TGTGCCAGCAGCGTAGGGCGAGGGAACACTGAAGCTTTCTTT. Translated: CASSVGRGNTEAFF.

The chain's CDR3 is CASRGRYTEAFF. CDR3 bases: TGTGCCAGCAGGGGTCGGTACACTGAAGCTTTCTTT. The chain uses TRBV28 and TRBJ1-1; unclear D gene. Germline CDR1 MDHEN, CDR2 SYDVKM. The V and J ends lost 6 bases and 3 bases respectively, with 8 bases between them. The CDR3 is made up of 12 amino acids.

J is TRBJ1-1 and V is TRBV5-6; D unresolved. This CDR3 spans 13 amino acids. Trimming shortened V by 4 bases and J by 3 bases, and 10 bases separated the two germline ends. Germline CDR1 is SGHDT and CDR2 is YYEEEE. The CDR3 loop is CASSPTWDTEAFF. The CDR3 region has the DNA TGTGCCAGCAGCCCCACCTGGGACACTGAAGCTTTCTTT. The complete variable domain, with remaining parts taken from reference TRBV5-6 and TRBJ1-1, reads DAGVTQSPTHLIKTRGQQVTLRCSPKSGHDTVSWYQQALGQGPQFIFQYYEEEERQRGNFPDRFSGHQFPNYSSELNVNALLLGDSALYLCASSPTWDTEAFFGQGTRLTVV.

V and J are TRBV29-1 and TRBJ2-2; D not resolved. The germline V gene encodes CDR1 SQVTM and CDR2 ANQGSEA. The CDR3 covers 15 residues. V was pared by 7 bases and J by 2 bases, with 17 bases between. In DNA form, the CDR3 reads TGCAGCGCCCAATTAGTCCGGTTTAACACCGGGGAGCTGTTTTTT. This sequence encodes CSAQLVRFNTGELFF.

This chain links TRBV11-2 with TRBJ2-1; D may be TRBD2 (6 bases). Trimming shortened V by 3 bases and J by 9 bases, and 9 bases separated the two germline ends. Germline CDR1 SGHAT, CDR2 FQNNGV. The CDR3 consists of 12 residues. CDR3 bases: TGTGCCAGCAGCTTGGGGGGAGGTGAGCAGTTCTTC. Translation: CASSLGGGEQFF.

In its sample, this clone was seen once. The rearrangement uses TRBV19 and TRBJ2-3, with D tentatively TRBD2 (5 bases). Germline CDR1 LNHDA, CDR2 SQIVND (reference sequence). This CDR3 has 14 residues. Trimming stripped 6 bases from V and 0 bases from J, with 10 bases between. Written as DNA, the CDR3 is TGTGCCAGTAGGGGAGCCCCGAGCACAGATACGCAGTATTTT. Its translation: CASRGAPSTDTQYF.

This clone occurred once. The chain employs TRBV27 and TRBJ1-4, with TRBD1 as a possible D gene (5 bases). The CDR3 covers 15 residues. Between the trimmed V and J ends, which lost 2 bases and 6 bases, there was a span of 13 bases. CDR1 is MNHEY, CDR2 SMNVEV, per germline (reference sequence). CDR3 region: CASSLNPTVYEKLFF. The CDR3 DNA follows: TGTGCCAGCAGTTTAAATCCGACAGTTTATGAAAAACTGTTTTTT.

In this sample, this clone turned up once. The chain employs TRBV7-9 and TRBJ1-3; 9 positions agree with TRBD1. CDR3 length: 16 amino acids. V dropped 3 bases and J dropped 0; count of bases not matched to a gene: 3. CDR1 and CDR2 from the germline V gene are SEHNR and FQNEAQ (reference sequence). In nucleotides, the CDR3 is TGTGCCAGCAGCTTGGGGACAGGGTCCTCTGGAAACACCATATATTTT. As protein: CASSLGTGSSGNTIYF. The variable domain in full, completed from reference TRBV7-9 and TRBJ1-3, reads DTGVSQNPRHKITKRGQNVTFRCDPISEHNRLYWYRQTLGQGPEFLTYFQNEAQLEKSRLLSDRFSAERPKGSFSTLEIQRTEQGDSAMYLCASSLGTGSSGNTIYFGEGSWLTVV.

A remark on this clone: Compared with germline, one end of the junction differs, possibly owing to a read error. The chain joins TRBV7-7 to TRBJ2-7; 11 positions agree with TRBD2. The CDR3 loop spans 16 amino acids. The germline V gene has CDR1 SSHAT and CDR2 FNYEAQ (reference sequence). The CDR3 DNA follows: TGTGCCAGCACCTTATCTAGCGGGGGGCCTCCATACGAGCAGTACTTC. This translates into CASTLSSGGPPYEQYF.